This T cell receptor (beta chain) was identified in a study of patients and donors after allogeneic stem cell transplantation. One entry per CDR3 protein results from TCRdb running MiXCR on the RT-PCR reads. The data hold roughly 940,000 distinct CDR3 sequences, with roughly 18% observed a single time. Germline V gene sequence: CDR1 SGHTA, CDR2 FQGNSA. This CDR3 region has 12 residues. The material sequenced was blood, either unsorted or a sorted T cell fraction (not recorded which). The rearrangement joins TRBV7-2 to TRBJ1-2; D unresolved. The sequence came from a human donor who was either an allogeneic HSCT recipient or a stem cell or donor lymphocyte infusion donor (not recorded which). It is not recorded whose cells these are; they may come from a transplant donor. The chain's CDR3 is CAVRIANYGYTF. CDR3 coding DNA: TGTGCGGTCCGAATAGCTAACTATGGCTACACCTTC.